This TCR beta chain originates from a study of regulatory dendritic cells for organ transplantation. Study information: On day 6, the dendritic cells were exposed to LPS.

CFSE-labeled sorted T cells met regulatory or mature dendritic cells for around 5 days. Naive CD45RA+ and memory CD45RO+ CD4+ or CD8+ T cells were FACS-sorted. The repertoire was sequenced with immunoSEQ multiplex PCR; TCRdb's copy has only in-frame clones and lacks some. The sample has fewer than 20,000 clones, more than 60% seen once. Concerning this clone: What it recognizes is unknown.

The CDR3 totals 15 residues. The germline CDR1 and CDR2 sequences are SNHLY and FYNNEI. Trimming shortened V by 7 bases and J by 2 bases, and 17 bases separated the two germline ends. Whole-study findings and limits: Regulatory dendritic cells appeared to expand memory CD8+ clones less than mature ones.

The chain combines TRBV2 with TRBJ2-5, with a tentative D call TRBD1 (6 bases). The source is a human donor in good health. Sequenced material: memory CD4+ T cells from blood cultured with regulatory dendritic cells. Subset given: CD45RO+ memory T cells. CDR3: CASMGASRGQETQYF. As DNA, the CDR3 is TGTGCCAGCATGGGGGCTAGCCGCGGACAAGAGACCCAGTACTTC.